These T cell receptor beta chains were read from a single sample in a study of CD8 T cells in Susac syndrome. In TCRdb, the immunoSEQ multiplex PCR reads were re-called with MiXCR into one record per CDR3 protein. Of around 200,000 distinct CDR3 sequences in the sample, about 94% were seen once. Sequencing was carried out using CD8+ T cells from PBMCs. Source of these receptors: a human donor with multiple sclerosis. CDR3s include the opening cysteine and the closing phenylalanine or tryptophan. A D gene is named only where the DNA matches it firmly. The size field is filled for only some rows; it gives once, few, many or a size class.

D gene	J gene	V gene	clone size	CDR3 protein	CDR3 DNA
TRBD1	TRBJ2-7	TRBV12-3/TRBV12-4	.	CASTADRRDEQYF	TGTGCCAGCACTGCGGACAGGCGAGACGAGCAGTACTTC
.	TRBJ2-1	TRBV27	.	CASSLLGKDNEQFF	TGTGCCAGTTCTCTACTAGGGAAGGACAATGAGCAGTTCTTC
TRBD2	TRBJ2-3	TRBV4-3	.	CASSQDLTSGNTDTQYF	TGCGCCAGCAGCCAAGATCTGACTAGCGGCAACACAGATACGCAGTATTTT
.	TRBJ1-2	TRBV29-1	.	CSVVNRANYGYTF	TGCAGCGTTGTGAACAGGGCTAACTATGGCTACACCTTC
.	TRBJ2-5	TRBV13	.	CASSLKMVQGFSGQETQYF	TGTGCCAGCAGCTTAAAAATGGTTCAGGGGTTCTCCGGCCAAGAGACCCAGTACTTC
.	TRBJ2-7	TRBV7-9	.	CASSPPDSGGYEQYF	TGTGCCAGCAGCCCGCCCGACAGTGGCGGCTACGAGCAGTACTTC
.	TRBJ1-2	TRBV2	.	CASSDGSYGYTF	TGTGCCAGCAGTGATGGTTCCTATGGCTACACCTTC
TRBD1	TRBJ2-5	TRBV7-9	.	CASSVGQRKETQYF	TGTGCCAGCAGCGTGGGACAGAGAAAAGAGACCCAGTACTTC
TRBD1	TRBJ1-1	TRBV30	.	CAWSLGGGPEAFF	TGTGCCTGGAGTTTAGGAGGGGGCCCTGAAGCTTTCTTT
.	TRBJ1-1	TRBV19	.	CASNDGVAEAFF	TGTGCCAGTAACGATGGAGTTGCTGAAGCTTTCTTT
.	TRBJ1-5	TRBV27	.	CASSLSVNQPQHF	TGTGCTAGCAGCTTATCGGTTAATCAGCCCCAGCATTTT
.	TRBJ1-1	TRBV19	.	CASSDGPNTEAFF	TGTGCCAGTAGCGACGGGCCGAACACTGAAGCTTTCTTT
.	TRBJ1-1	TRBV12-3/TRBV12-4	.	CASSLAQAREAFF	TGTGCCAGCAGTTTAGCGCAGGCCAGGGAAGCTTTCTTT
TRBD2	TRBJ2-1	TRBV2	.	CASKREEGGLGNEQFF	TGTGCCAGCAAAAGAGAAGAGGGAGGGCTAGGTAATGAGCAGTTCTTC
.	TRBJ2-3	TRBV7-9	few	CASSSTGSSTDTQYF	TGTGCCAGCAGCTCCACAGGATCTAGCACAGATACGCAGTATTTT
TRBD1	TRBJ1-4	TRBV7-9	.	CASSPRGQNEKLFF	TGTGCCAGCAGCCCGAGGGGACAGAATGAAAAACTGTTTTTT
.	TRBJ2-2	TRBV13	few	CASSPPSTGELFF	TGTGCCAGCAGCCCTCCAAGCACCGGGGAGCTGTTTTTT
TRBD1	TRBJ1-1	TRBV7-9	.	CASSRRQGPNTEAFF	TGTGCCAGCAGCCGTCGACAGGGACCCAACACTGAAGCTTTCTTT
TRBD2	TRBJ2-7	TRBV20-1	.	CSARDGTSGAYEQYF	TGCAGTGCTAGAGATGGGACTAGCGGGGCCTACGAGCAGTACTTC
.	TRBJ2-1	TRBV20-1	.	CSARLAMGEQFF	TGCAGTGCTAGACTAGCGATGGGTGAGCAGTTCTTC
.	TRBJ2-2	TRBV5-6	.	CASLENTGELFF	TGTGCCAGCCTCGAGAACACCGGGGAGCTGTTTTTT
.	TRBJ1-1	TRBV19	.	CASSIDLTAPEAFF	TGTGCCAGTAGTATAGACTTGACGGCCCCTGAAGCTTTCTTT
TRBD2	TRBJ2-1	TRBV13	.	CASSLDPGGDHNEQFF	TGTGCCAGCAGCTTAGATCCGGGAGGGGACCACAATGAGCAGTTCTTC
.	TRBJ2-3	TRBV7-9	.	CASSFPITPTAPTDTQYF	TGTGCCAGCAGCTTCCCGATCACCCCTACCGCGCCCACAGATACGCAGTATTTT
.	TRBJ1-5	TRBV2	.	CASSAFGETDYSNQPQHF	TGTGCCAGCAGTGCCTTCGGAGAGACGGACTATAGCAATCAGCCCCAGCATTTT
TRBD1	TRBJ2-3	TRBV7-8	.	CASSLSPPGTGNTDTQYF	TGTGCCAGCAGCTTATCTCCGCCCGGGACAGGGAACACAGATACGCAGTATTTT
TRBD1	TRBJ2-7	TRBV19	.	CASSIPRTGGGLGYEQYF	TGTGCCAGTAGTATCCCCCGGACAGGGGGGGGTTTGGGGTACGAGCAGTACTTC
TRBD2	TRBJ2-7	TRBV25-1	.	CASSLSTAGEQYF	TGTGCCAGCAGCCTGTCTACAGCGGGGGAGCAGTACTTC
.	TRBJ1-2	TRBV29-1	.	CSVAGGGSGGYTF	TGCAGCGTTGCGGGGGGCGGATCGGGGGGCTACACCTTC
.	TRBJ2-2	TRBV20-1	.	CSAREIAAGELFF	TGCAGTGCTAGGGAAATAGCGGCCGGGGAGCTGTTTTTT
TRBD2	TRBJ2-7	TRBV13	.	CASSSPGLAGAEQYF	TGTGCCAGCAGCTCACCGGGACTAGCGGGCGCCGAGCAGTACTTC
.	TRBJ2-3	TRBV6-5	.	CASSPRLGPGDTQYF	TGTGCCAGCAGCCCCCGATTGGGGCCGGGAGATACGCAGTATTTT
.	TRBJ2-7	TRBV23-1	.	CASSQSDYSVSSYEQYF	TGCGCCAGCAGTCAATCAGATTACAGCGTTAGCTCCTACGAGCAGTACTTC
TRBD2	TRBJ2-7	TRBV7-3	.	CASSLTAVAGGYEQYF	TGTGCCAGCAGCTTAACGGCAGTAGCGGGGGGCTACGAGCAGTACTTC
TRBD1	TRBJ1-2	TRBV20-1	.	CSARTGGAGDGYTF	TGCAGTGCAAGGACAGGGGGCGCAGGGGACGGCTACACCTTC
TRBD1	TRBJ2-7	TRBV27	.	CASSLGPRTGLSYEQYF	TGTGCCAGCAGTTTGGGGCCCCGGACAGGCCTGTCCTACGAGCAGTACTTC
TRBD1	TRBJ1-2	TRBV6-1	once	CASGGLGTEVYGYTF	TGTGCCAGCGGGGGTTTAGGGACAGAAGTCTATGGCTACACCTTC
TRBD2	TRBJ2-3	TRBV10-3	.	CAISIAGEGTDTQYF	TGTGCCATCAGTATAGCGGGAGAAGGGACAGATACGCAGTATTTT
.	TRBJ1-5	TRBV7-8	.	CASSLEGESNQPQHF	TGTGCCAGCAGCTTAGAGGGCGAAAGCAATCAGCCCCAGCATTTT
TRBD1	TRBJ1-1	TRBV5-6	once	CASSLGQVEAFF	TGTGCCAGCAGCCTCGGACAGGTTGAAGCTTTCTTT
.	TRBJ1-3	TRBV30	.	CAWAGGSSGNTIYF	TGTGCCTGGGCGGGCGGCAGCTCTGGAAACACCATATATTTT
.	TRBJ2-3	TRBV6-6	.	CASRPYVNTDTQYF	TGTGCCAGCCGACCGTACGTGAACACAGATACGCAGTATTTT